This T cell receptor (beta chain) came from a study of technical replicates of blood from several donors. This CDR3 has 14 amino acids. The V gene's germline CDR1 is SGHTA and CDR2 FQGNSA. The V and J ends lost 5 bases and 5 bases respectively, with 12 bases between them. TCRdb's copy holds only in-frame clones and misses some; the assay was immunoSEQ multiplex PCR. This sample has roughly 68,000 clones, with roughly 92% found just once. The chain is built from TRBV7-2 and TRBJ1-4; possible D gene TRBD1, 6 bases. The sequencing sample was made of PBMCs. The TCR sequence derives from a human donor in good health. Some clones in this sample may be carry-over from other donors' samples. The CDR3 region is CASSPTGSNEKLFF. The CDR3 DNA reads as TGTGCCAGCAGCCCTACAGGGTCCAATGAAAAACTGTTTTTT.